The text below deals with one TCR beta chain. This sample was taken from a study of blood T cell repertoires in COVID-19. For the study at large: COVID-19 samples from acute and convalescent phases originated in the United States, Italy and Spain. Sources were T cells, B-cell-depleted T cells, or PBMCs; the material itself was cDNA or gDNA.

In the study's own analysis: Nucleated cell number was recorded as an estimate derived from reference gene primer amplification. Sequencing used immunoSEQ multiplex PCR; TCRdb keeps in-frame clones, though not all of them. That table supplies the V and J calls and clone size; D and trimming were determined from the DNA. The sample consists of about 120,000 clones, around 80% of them appearing once. The germline CDR1 and CDR2 sequences are SGDLS and YYNGEE. V was trimmed by 2 bases and J by 0 bases, leaving 5 bases between them. The CDR3 covers 14 residues. Sequencing was performed on peripheral blood. The rearrangement joins TRBV9 to TRBJ2-2; the D is unclear. The clonotype originates from a woman of 80 years or more with acute or convalescent COVID-19. This CDR3 is CASSVSTNTGELFF. As DNA, the CDR3 is TGTGCCAGCAGCGTGTCTACGAACACCGGGGAGCTGTTTTTT.